A selection of T cell receptor beta chains follows, all from one sample in a study of identical twins. One entry per CDR3 protein results from TCRdb running MiXCR on the 5' RACE reads. Among around 530,000 distinct CDR3 sequences listed, approximately 14% were seen once. This sample was also put to use in a study of yellow fever vaccine responses in identical twins.

The sequenced sample was CD4+ T cells sorted from blood. The receptors shown here come from a woman between 18 and 29 years old in good health. Both conserved end residues are part of each CDR3. A D gene is named only where the DNA matches it firmly. Rows may omit the clone size; those that give it use once, few, many or a size class.

NA	TRBJ2-2	NA	TRBV12-3/TRBV12-4	CASRITGELFF	TGTGCCAGCAGAATCACCGGGGAGCTGTTTTTT
NA	TRBJ1-2	few	TRBV9	CASSVVPGDGYTF	TGTGCCAGCAGCGTAGTACCAGGAGATGGCTACACCTTC
NA	TRBJ2-4	NA	TRBV12-3/TRBV12-4	CASSATGSENIQYF	TGTGCCAGCAGTGCTACGGGCTCAGAAAACATTCAGTACTTC
NA	TRBJ1-1	many	TRBV29-1	CSVTPLNTEAFF	TGCAGCGTGACACCGCTGAACACTGAAGCTTTCTTT
NA	TRBJ2-2	NA	TRBV7-2	CASSLGFGTGELFF	TGTGCCAGCAGCTTAGGTTTCGGCACCGGGGAGCTGTTTTTT
TRBD2	TRBJ2-2	NA	TRBV20-1	CSAPPGGMENTGELFF	TGCAGTGCCCCCCCGGGGGGGATGGAGAACACCGGGGAGCTGTTTTTT
NA	TRBJ2-7	NA	TRBV7-9	CASSARVKQYF	TGTGCCAGCAGCGCCCGGGTGAAGCAGTACTTC
NA	TRBJ1-1	NA	TRBV20-1	CSARDPGHPNTEAFF	TGCAGTGCTAGAGATCCGGGACATCCGAACACTGAAGCTTTCTTT
NA	TRBJ2-7	few	TRBV15	CATSKNPKGEQYF	TGTGCCACCAGCAAAAACCCTAAGGGCGAGCAGTACTTC
NA	TRBJ1-2	few	TRBV7-8	CASSLPPGGNGYTF	TGTGCCAGCAGCTTACCTCCTGGGGGCAATGGCTACACCTTC
TRBD2	TRBJ2-5	few	TRBV3-1	CASSQRLAGRQETQYF	TGTGCCAGCAGCCAACGCCTAGCGGGGAGACAAGAGACCCAGTACTTC
NA	TRBJ1-2	NA	TRBV20-1	CSARGQGHYGYTF	TGCAGTGCTAGGGGGCAGGGGCACTATGGCTACACCTTC
NA	TRBJ2-4	NA	TRBV28	CASSPTQAKAKNIQYF	TGTGCCAGCAGTCCGACACAGGCTAAGGCCAAAAACATTCAGTACTTC
NA	TRBJ2-1	few	TRBV10-3	CAISESTLKDNEQFF	TGTGCCATCAGTGAGTCGACTCTAAAAGACAATGAGCAGTTCTTC
NA	TRBJ2-5	few	TRBV12-3/TRBV12-4	CASSPAVATQETQYF	TGTGCCAGCAGCCCGGCCGTAGCGACCCAAGAGACCCAGTACTTC
NA	TRBJ2-5	NA	TRBV19	CASSMRGPLWPETQYF	TGTGCCAGTAGTATGAGGGGACCCCTCTGGCCAGAGACCCAGTACTTC
TRBD2	TRBJ2-1	few	TRBV6-1	CASSLASGRFGEQFF	TGTGCCAGCAGCCTCGCTAGCGGGAGGTTCGGGGAGCAGTTCTTC